A single sample gave rise to the 16 T cell receptor beta chains below, sequenced in a study of post-analysis software for immune sequencing data. Findings and limits, study-wide: In patients, roughly 5 TRBV segments were more frequent than in controls, with TRBV5-6, TRBV5-1 and TRBV20-1 among them.

The TCR beta cDNA libraries contained unique molecular identifiers. Each CDR3 protein gets one entry after TCRdb re-called the PCR reads with MiXCR. Among 430,000 or so distinct CDR3 sequences listed, about 39% were seen once. Their specific antigens are unknown. The material sequenced was blood. Receptors were obtained from a girl aged 2-15 years with multiple sclerosis.

The V call is TRBV20-1, the J call TRBJ2-5, with 13 bases matching TRBD2. This CDR3 comprises 15 residues. Losses at the gene ends were 6 bases for V and 4 bases for J; bases not matched to a gene: 8. CDR1 is DFQATT, CDR2 SNEGSKA, per germline (reference sequence). The CDR3 DNA is TGCAGTGCCGGGACTAGCGGGATATCGAGAGAGACCCAGTACTTC. This sequence encodes CSAGTSGISRETQYF.

The rearrangement links TRBV29-1 to TRBJ1-2; 7 bases fit TRBD1. The J segment lost 2 bases and the V segment lost 3 bases, leaving 3 bases of the junction unmatched. Per the germline V gene, CDR1 is SQVTM and CDR2 is ANQGSEA. This CDR3 contains 13 residues. The DNA of the CDR3 is TGCAGCGTTGATGAGGGGGCAAACTATGGCTACACCTTC. Protein: CSVDEGANYGYTF.

This clonotype was observed once. This sequence joins TRBV24-1 and TRBJ2-5; 8 nucleotides match TRBD1. The J call is in doubt because the DNA end fits TRBJ2-7 better. Germline-derived CDR1 and CDR2 are KGHDR and SFDVKD. This CDR3 is built from 14 residues. As DNA, the CDR3 is TGTGCCACCAGTGATTTGGGGACAGGCAACGAGCAGTACTTC. This gives the protein CATSDLGTGNEQYF.

This chain links TRBV20-1 with TRBJ1-4, with D possibly TRBD1 on 6 matching bases. The V gene lost 6 bases and the J gene lost 5 bases, with 19 bases spanning the gap. Germline values: CDR1 DFQATT, CDR2 SNEGSKA (reference sequence). The CDR3 spans 15 residues. The CDR3 loop is CSAPEGGAVNEKLFF. CDR3 sequence (DNA): TGCAGTGCCCCGGAGGGGGGGGCAGTGAATGAAAAACTGTTTTTT.

This chain joins TRBV9 and TRBJ1-5; D possibly corresponds to TRBD1 (6 bases). This CDR3 region has 15 residues. Trimming removed 1 base from V and 2 bases from J, with 10 bases in between. Germline V gene lookup returns CDR1 SGDLS and CDR2 YYNGEE. The CDR3 DNA follows: TGTGCCAGCAGCGTATCAGGGGAGGGCAATCAGCCCCAGCATTTT. Amino acid sequence: CASSVSGEGNQPQHF.

The rearrangement joins TRBV29-1 to TRBJ1-2; no clear D gene. V was pared by 5 bases and J by 4 bases, with 8 bases between. Germline values: CDR1 SQVTM, CDR2 ANQGSEA. The CDR3 is 11 residues long. For the CDR3, the DNA is TGCAGCGTTTCAGGCCTCTATGGCTACACCTTC. The encoded protein is CSVSGLYGYTF.

This clonotype was found a few times. The chain links TRBV5-1 to TRBJ2-7; 9 bases align to TRBD2. V shed 4 bases, J shed 2 bases, and the junction held 1 base outside the gene matches. Germline V gene sequence: CDR1 SGHRS, CDR2 YFSETQ. This CDR3 contains 13 residues. The CDR3 nucleotides read TGCGCCAGCAGCCGCGGGAGGGCCTACGAGCAGTACTTC. It translates to CASSRGRAYEQYF.

This clonotype was detected only a few times. The chain is built from TRBV5-1 and TRBJ1-5; TRBD1 matches at 8 bases. Germline lookup yields CDR1 SGHRS and CDR2 YFSETQ. J lost 4 bases, V lost 0 bases, and 3 bases had no gene match. The CDR3 contains 15 residues. The CDR3 coding sequence is TGCGCCAGCAGCTTGGGGACAGGGCTAAATCAGCCCCAGCATTTT. Its translation is CASSLGTGLNQPQHF.

Only one count was recorded for this clonotype. A much larger clone differs by one base, so this may be a read error. The CDR3 region has the DNA TGTGCCGGCAGCTTTGGGACAGGGGAATTCTATGGCTACACCTTC. This encodes CAGSFGTGEFYGYTF. This rearrangement joins TRBV7-9 to TRBJ1-2; 10 positions match TRBD1. The length of the CDR3 is 15 residues. Germline CDR1 and CDR2: SEHNR and FQNEAQ (reference sequence).

This rearrangement joins TRBV12-3 or TRBV12-4 to TRBJ2-1, with D perhaps being TRBD1 or TRBD2 (5 bases each). With 6 bases removed from V and 3 bases from J, the gap between germline ends came to 15 bases. This CDR3 spans 15 amino acids. CDR3 in DNA: TGTGCCAGCAGCCCCCAATTGGGGGACTACAATGAGCAGTTCTTC. This sequence encodes CASSPQLGDYNEQFF.

CDR3 amino acids: CATSVVRGAQETQYF. CDR3 DNA: TGTGCCACCAGTGTGGTTAGAGGAGCACAAGAGACCCAGTACTTC. The rearrangement links TRBV24-1 to TRBJ2-5, with unresolved D. The ends were cut back, 5 bases at V and 2 bases at J, with 14 bases in the middle. This CDR3 is 15 amino acids long. Germline V gene sequence: CDR1 KGHDR, CDR2 SFDVKD.

The V call is TRBV5-1, the J call TRBJ1-6; weak D call: TRBD1 (6 bases). The V end was cut by 2 bases, the J end by 5 bases, with 11 bases between. In germline, CDR1 is SGHRS, CDR2 YFSETQ. This CDR3 spans 15 amino acids. The CDR3 reads CASSLQGVDNSPLHF. The CDR3, as DNA: TGCGCCAGCAGCTTACAGGGAGTCGATAATTCACCCCTCCACTTT.

This clonotype was seen more than once but under ten times. The chain recombines TRBV7-7 with TRBJ1-4, with D perhaps TRBD1 (5 bases). Trimming removed 1 base from V and 3 bases from J, with 15 bases in between. The CDR3 consists of 17 residues. Germline CDR1 SSHAT, CDR2 FNYEAQ (reference sequence). The CDR3 loop reads CASSLVEVGEPNEKLFF. The CDR3, as DNA: TGTGCCAGCAGCTTAGTTGAGGTGGGGGAACCTAATGAAAAACTGTTTTTT.

Turning to this clonotype: Being one base from a much bigger clone, this may be a read error. The chain carries TRBV7-9 and TRBJ2-1; 7 positions agree with TRBD1. J gave up 7 bases and V 1 base, and 10 bases lay outside the gene matches. The CDR3 has 16 amino acids. Germline assignment: CDR1 SEHNR and CDR2 FQNEAQ (reference sequence). Here the CDR3 reads CASSLETGSGQNEQFF. Written as DNA, the CDR3 is TGTGCCAGCAGCTTAGAGACAGGGTCCGGACAGAATGAGCAGTTCTTC. Full variable domain (outside the CDR3, taken from reference TRBV7-9 and TRBJ2-1): DTGVSQNPRHKITKRGQNVTFRCDPISEHNRLYWYRQTLGQGPEFLTYFQNEAQLEKSRLLSDRFSAERPKGSFSTLEIQRTEQGDSAMYLCASSLETGSGQNEQFFGPGTRLTVL.

V and J are TRBV12-3 or TRBV12-4 and TRBJ2-1, with 13 bases fitting TRBD2. With V trimmed by 7 bases and J by 8 bases, 17 bases remained unmatched. The CDR3 is 18 amino acids. The CDR3 DNA follows: TGTGCCAGCACCCCACTAGCGGGAGGGCCCTGGAGTGGACATGAGCAGTTCTTC. It yields the protein CASTPLAGGPWSGHEQFF.

This chain uses TRBV5-1 with TRBJ2-7; a possible D gene is TRBD1 (5 bases). The V and J ends lost 0 bases and 3 bases respectively, with 10 bases between them. This CDR3 has 14 residues. CDR1 is SGHRS and CDR2 is YFSETQ in the germline V gene. CDR3: CASSLELDSYEQYF. The CDR3 DNA follows: TGCGCCAGCAGCTTGGAACTTGACAGCTACGAGCAGTACTTC.